A selection of T cell receptor beta chains follows, all from one sample in a study of beta chain features in type 1 diabetes. The method was immunoSEQ multiplex PCR; TCRdb's version includes in-frame clones alone and lacks a portion of them. Here the sample spans about 290,000 clones, under 8.5% being singletons. The sequenced sample consisted of central memory CD4+ T cells from blood. These receptor sequences come from a woman aged 18-29 years in good health. Each CDR3 is given with its conserved first and last residue. Each record gives: D gene, J gene, CDR3 length, V gene, clone size, CDR3 protein, CDR3 DNA. The D gene is left open where the match is weak. Only some rows state a clone size, as once, few, many or a class for expanded clones.

d_call: .; j_call: TRBJ1-2; cdr3_length: 12; v_call: TRBV5-8; clone_size: many; cdr3_aa: CASSLERYGYTF; cdr3_nt: TGTGCCAGCAGCTTAGAGAGATATGGCTACACCTTC
d_call: TRBD1; j_call: TRBJ2-3; cdr3_length: 14; v_call: TRBV7-3; clone_size: many; cdr3_aa: CASSTGQATNTQYF; cdr3_nt: TGTGCCAGCAGCACCGGACAGGCCACAAATACGCAGTATTTT
d_call: .; j_call: TRBJ1-1; cdr3_length: 14; v_call: TRBV7-9; clone_size: few; cdr3_aa: CASREGTANTEAFF; cdr3_nt: TGTGCCAGCAGGGAGGGGACGGCGAACACTGAAGCTTTCTTT
d_call: TRBD1; j_call: TRBJ1-2; cdr3_length: 15; v_call: TRBV9; clone_size: .; cdr3_aa: CASSAEGQGGYGYTF; cdr3_nt: TGTGCCAGCAGCGCAGAAGGACAGGGGGGCTATGGCTACACCTTC
d_call: .; j_call: TRBJ1-4; cdr3_length: 14; v_call: TRBV27; clone_size: .; cdr3_aa: CASSRVATNEKLFF; cdr3_nt: TGTGCCAGCAGCAGAGTTGCAACTAATGAAAAACTGTTTTTT
d_call: TRBD1; j_call: TRBJ1-5; cdr3_length: 15; v_call: TRBV15; clone_size: many; cdr3_aa: CATSRDRGRRQPQHF; cdr3_nt: TGTGCCACCAGCAGGGACAGGGGGCGCCGGCAGCCCCAGCATTTT
d_call: .; j_call: TRBJ1-5; cdr3_length: 14; v_call: TRBV6-5; clone_size: .; cdr3_aa: CASRAPGDDQPQHF; cdr3_nt: TGTGCCAGCAGGGCCCCAGGGGATGATCAGCCCCAGCATTTT
d_call: TRBD1; j_call: TRBJ1-1; cdr3_length: 15; v_call: TRBV6-5; clone_size: .; cdr3_aa: CASTSTGTGSTEAFF; cdr3_nt: TGTGCCAGCACCTCAACCGGGACAGGGTCCACTGAAGCTTTCTTT
d_call: .; j_call: TRBJ2-6; cdr3_length: 15; v_call: TRBV7-9; clone_size: many; cdr3_aa: CASSLRTSGANVLTF; cdr3_nt: TGTGCCAGCAGCTTACGGACGTCTGGGGCCAACGTCCTGACTTTC
d_call: TRBD1; j_call: TRBJ1-1; cdr3_length: 14; v_call: TRBV5-6; clone_size: .; cdr3_aa: CASRGTGYATEAFF; cdr3_nt: TGTGCCAGCAGAGGGACAGGTTACGCCACTGAAGCTTTCTTT
d_call: .; j_call: TRBJ2-1; cdr3_length: 16; v_call: TRBV6-6; clone_size: .; cdr3_aa: CASSYRPGYSYNEQFF; cdr3_nt: TGTGCCAGCAGTTACCGACCGGGGTACTCCTACAATGAGCAGTTCTTC
d_call: .; j_call: TRBJ1-2; cdr3_length: 13; v_call: TRBV9; clone_size: .; cdr3_aa: CASSSTWDYGYTF; cdr3_nt: TGTGCCAGCAGCTCCACCTGGGACTATGGCTACACCTTC
d_call: TRBD1; j_call: TRBJ1-2; cdr3_length: 15; v_call: TRBV4-3; clone_size: few; cdr3_aa: CASSPGTGVSYGYTF; cdr3_nt: TGCGCCAGCAGCCCAGGGACAGGGGTGAGCTATGGCTACACCTTC
d_call: .; j_call: TRBJ1-3; cdr3_length: 13; v_call: TRBV6-5; clone_size: .; cdr3_aa: CASSLDGGNTIYF; cdr3_nt: TGTGCCAGCAGCCTGGATGGTGGAAACACCATATATTTT
d_call: .; j_call: TRBJ2-3; cdr3_length: 12; v_call: TRBV7-2; clone_size: many; cdr3_aa: CASSAFTDTQYF; cdr3_nt: TGTGCCAGCAGCGCGTTCACAGATACGCAGTATTTT
d_call: .; j_call: TRBJ2-1; cdr3_length: 14; v_call: TRBV21-1; clone_size: .; cdr3_aa: CATRGTDSYNEQFF; cdr3_nt: TGTGCCACTCGTGGGACAGACTCCTACAATGAGCAGTTCTTC
d_call: TRBD1; j_call: TRBJ1-5; cdr3_length: 19; v_call: TRBV7-2; clone_size: few; cdr3_aa: CASSSMPGQGARRNQPQHF; cdr3_nt: TGTGCCAGCAGCTCTATGCCGGGACAGGGGGCGCGTCGCAATCAGCCCCAGCATTTT
d_call: TRBD1; j_call: TRBJ1-2; cdr3_length: 13; v_call: TRBV5-1; clone_size: few; cdr3_aa: CASSPRQGPGYTF; cdr3_nt: TGCGCCAGCAGCCCACGACAGGGCCCGGGCTACACCTTC
d_call: .; j_call: TRBJ2-1; cdr3_length: 14; v_call: TRBV29-1; clone_size: few; cdr3_aa: CSVEGPSSYNEQFF; cdr3_nt: TGCAGCGTTGAGGGGCCTAGCTCCTACAATGAGCAGTTCTTC
d_call: .; j_call: TRBJ1-5; cdr3_length: 13; v_call: TRBV28; clone_size: few; cdr3_aa: CASRALSNQPQHF; cdr3_nt: TGTGCCAGCCGGGCCCTTAGCAATCAGCCCCAGCATTTT
d_call: .; j_call: TRBJ2-1; cdr3_length: 15; v_call: TRBV7-2; clone_size: .; cdr3_aa: CASSLGIWVNNEQFF; cdr3_nt: TGTGCCAGCAGCTTAGGGATCTGGGTAAACAATGAGCAGTTCTTC
d_call: .; j_call: TRBJ1-2; cdr3_length: 12; v_call: TRBV11-2; clone_size: .; cdr3_aa: CASSLLGGGYTF; cdr3_nt: TGTGCCAGCAGCTTACTGGGTGGTGGCTACACCTTC
d_call: .; j_call: TRBJ1-2; cdr3_length: 13; v_call: TRBV7-2; clone_size: .; cdr3_aa: CASSLSGDYGYTF; cdr3_nt: TGTGCCAGCAGCTTGTCAGGGGACTATGGCTACACCTTC
d_call: TRBD1; j_call: TRBJ1-2; cdr3_length: 18; v_call: TRBV7-2; clone_size: .; cdr3_aa: CASSLEWDRGQGDYGYTF; cdr3_nt: TGTGCCAGCAGCTTAGAATGGGACAGGGGGCAAGGCGACTATGGCTACACCTTC
d_call: .; j_call: TRBJ1-2; cdr3_length: 14; v_call: TRBV9; clone_size: few; cdr3_aa: CASSVAGTASGYTF; cdr3_nt: TGTGCCAGCAGCGTAGCGGGCACGGCAAGTGGCTACACCTTC
d_call: .; j_call: TRBJ1-4; cdr3_length: 14; v_call: TRBV4-3; clone_size: few; cdr3_aa: CASSQGDANEKLFF; cdr3_nt: TGCGCCAGCAGCCAAGGGGACGCTAATGAAAAACTGTTTTTT
d_call: TRBD1; j_call: TRBJ1-1; cdr3_length: 14; v_call: TRBV28; clone_size: few; cdr3_aa: CASSPHRGFTEAFF; cdr3_nt: TGTGCCAGCAGTCCCCACAGGGGATTCACTGAAGCTTTCTTT
d_call: TRBD1; j_call: TRBJ2-3; cdr3_length: 14; v_call: TRBV29-1; clone_size: few; cdr3_aa: CSAWGGQGADTQYF; cdr3_nt: TGCAGCGCTTGGGGGGGACAGGGCGCAGATACGCAGTATTTT
d_call: .; j_call: TRBJ2-7; cdr3_length: 14; v_call: TRBV27; clone_size: few; cdr3_aa: CASTDPNQAYEQYF; cdr3_nt: TGTGCCAGCACCGACCCAAATCAGGCCTACGAGCAGTACTTC
d_call: .; j_call: TRBJ2-3; cdr3_length: 13; v_call: TRBV5-6; clone_size: .; cdr3_aa: CASSPFSTDTQYF; cdr3_nt: TGTGCCAGCAGCCCATTCAGCACAGATACGCAGTATTTT
d_call: TRBD1; j_call: TRBJ2-1; cdr3_length: 17; v_call: TRBV28; clone_size: .; cdr3_aa: CASSFSPGQGSYNEQFF; cdr3_nt: TGTGCCAGCAGTTTCTCCCCGGGACAGGGCAGCTACAATGAGCAGTTCTTC
d_call: .; j_call: TRBJ2-3; cdr3_length: 12; v_call: TRBV10-3; clone_size: many; cdr3_aa: CATGLEVDTQYF; cdr3_nt: TGTGCCACAGGGTTAGAGGTCGATACGCAGTATTTT
d_call: TRBD1; j_call: TRBJ2-5; cdr3_length: 15; v_call: TRBV6-5; clone_size: .; cdr3_aa: CASSSPATGTKTQYF; cdr3_nt: TGTGCCAGCAGCTCCCCCGCGACAGGGACGAAGACCCAGTACTTC
d_call: .; j_call: TRBJ1-5; cdr3_length: 13; v_call: TRBV11-2; clone_size: .; cdr3_aa: CASSLVRDQPQHF; cdr3_nt: TGTGCCAGCAGCTTAGTCAGGGATCAGCCCCAGCATTTT
d_call: .; j_call: TRBJ1-5; cdr3_length: 16; v_call: TRBV5-6; clone_size: .; cdr3_aa: CASSLKRGFDNQPQHF; cdr3_nt: TGTGCCAGCAGCTTGAAAAGGGGTTTTGACAATCAGCCCCAGCATTTT
d_call: TRBD1; j_call: TRBJ1-6; cdr3_length: 16; v_call: TRBV28; clone_size: few; cdr3_aa: CASSAGTGGRISPLHF; cdr3_nt: TGTGCCAGCAGTGCCGGGACAGGGGGTAGGATTTCACCCCTCCACTTT
d_call: TRBD2; j_call: TRBJ2-2; cdr3_length: 16; v_call: TRBV9; clone_size: .; cdr3_aa: CASSVTPSGSTGELFF; cdr3_nt: TGTGCCAGCAGCGTAACTCCTAGCGGGAGTACCGGGGAGCTGTTTTTT
d_call: .; j_call: TRBJ1-3; cdr3_length: 14; v_call: TRBV7-2; clone_size: many; cdr3_aa: CASSLDALVNTIYF; cdr3_nt: TGTGCCAGCAGCTTAGATGCCCTCGTGAACACCATATATTTT
d_call: .; j_call: TRBJ2-6; cdr3_length: 16; v_call: TRBV7-9; clone_size: .; cdr3_aa: CASSFSPSSGANVLTF; cdr3_nt: TGTGCCAGCAGCTTCTCCCCCAGCTCTGGGGCCAACGTCCTGACTTTC
d_call: TRBD1; j_call: TRBJ1-5; cdr3_length: 15; v_call: TRBV19; clone_size: many; cdr3_aa: CASKPRGRRNQPQHF; cdr3_nt: TGTGCCAGTAAACCCAGGGGGCGACGGAATCAGCCCCAGCATTTT
d_call: .; j_call: TRBJ1-1; cdr3_length: 16; v_call: TRBV4-1; clone_size: few; cdr3_aa: CASSQVSVNSGAEAFF; cdr3_nt: TGTGCCAGCAGCCAAGTAAGTGTGAACTCTGGGGCTGAAGCTTTCTTT